This is a list of T cell receptor beta chains from one sample in a study of blood T cell repertoires in COVID-19. The method was immunoSEQ multiplex PCR; TCRdb's version includes in-frame clones alone and lacks a portion of them. The sample lists some 130,000 clones, about four fifths occurring once. The sample comprised peripheral blood. These receptors were obtained from a woman in her forties or fifties with acute or convalescent COVID-19. The CDR3 runs from the conserved cysteine through the conserved F or W. A D gene is named only where the DNA matches it firmly. Clone size is given for some rows only: seen once, a few or many times, or a class if the clone is expanded.

-	TRBV13	-	TRBJ2-7	CASSLRTVGQYF	TGTGCCAGCAGCCTCAGGACAGTTGGACAGTACTTC
-	TRBV7-2	-	TRBJ1-6	CASSLLRVNSPLHF	TGTGCCAGCAGCTTACTCAGGGTCAATTCACCCCTCCACTTT
-	TRBV24-1	TRBD1	TRBJ1-1	CATMNDRGTEAFF	TGTGCCACCATGAACGACAGGGGAACTGAAGCTTTCTTT
once	TRBV30	TRBD1	TRBJ1-5	CAWTPGQGGNQPQHF	TGTGCCTGGACTCCCGGACAGGGTGGCAATCAGCCCCAGCATTTT
-	TRBV29-1	TRBD2	TRBJ2-7	CSICYWTSGASYEQYF	TGCAGCATCTGCTACTGGACTAGCGGAGCCTCCTACGAGCAGTACTTC
-	TRBV11-2	TRBD1	TRBJ1-1	CASSLWDRVNTEAFF	TGTGCCAGCAGCTTATGGGACAGGGTGAACACTGAAGCTTTCTTT
-	TRBV6-5	-	TRBJ1-1	CASSYMQGNMNTEAFF	TGTGCCAGCAGTTACATGCAGGGAAACATGAACACTGAAGCTTTCTTT
-	TRBV5-5	TRBD2	TRBJ2-1	CASSSGLAGGLQFF	TGTGCCAGCAGCTCGGGACTAGCGGGGGGCCTGCAGTTCTTC
-	TRBV14	-	TRBJ2-5	CASSQASPRVETQYF	TGTGCCAGCAGCCAAGCCTCCCCCAGGGTTGAGACCCAGTACTTC
once	TRBV11-2	-	TRBJ2-1	CATQPTSLHNEQFF	TGTGCCACCCAGCCCACTAGTCTCCACAATGAGCAGTTCTTC
once	TRBV2	-	TRBJ1-4	CASSYRVGNEKLFF	TGTGCCAGCAGTTACAGGGTGGGGAATGAAAAACTGTTTTTT
-	TRBV6-6	-	TRBJ1-4	CASSSPGEPNEKLFF	TGTGCCAGCAGCTCTCCGGGAGAACCTAATGAAAAACTGTTTTTT
-	TRBV7-8	-	TRBJ2-1	CASSLAGAVYNEQFF	TGTGCCAGCAGCTTAGCGGGGGCCGTCTACAATGAGCAGTTCTTC
-	TRBV18	-	TRBJ2-3	CASSPAGTLTSTDTQYF	TGTGCCAGCTCACCAGCCGGGACACTTACTAGCACAGATACGCAGTATTTT
-	TRBV5-6	-	TRBJ2-3	CASSSIHGQEGKRDTQYF	TGTGCCAGCAGCAGTATCCATGGACAGGAGGGGAAACGCGATACGCAGTATTTT
few	TRBV11-2	TRBD1	TRBJ2-1	CASDRGNEQFF	TGTGCCAGTGACAGGGGCAATGAGCAGTTCTTC
-	TRBV6-1	TRBD1	TRBJ1-6	CASSEGQGGAPLHF	TGTGCCAGCAGTGAGGGACAGGGTGGGGCACCCCTCCACTTT
few	TRBV6-1	-	TRBJ1-2	CASSENQFNYGYTF	TGTGCCAGCAGTGAAAATCAGTTTAACTATGGCTACACCTTC
once	TRBV5-4	-	TRBJ1-4	CASSLVGDEKLFF	TGTGCCAGCAGCTTGGTGGGAGATGAAAAACTGTTTTTT
-	TRBV6-5	TRBD1	TRBJ2-7	CASSQGQIYEQYF	TGTGCCAGCAGTCAGGGACAGATCTACGAGCAGTACTTC
-	TRBV12-5	-	TRBJ2-7	CASGQKGRYEQYF	TGTGCTAGTGGCCAAAAGGGGCGTTACGAGCAGTACTTC
-	TRBV18	TRBD1	TRBJ2-7	CASSPLAGGQGFPGEQYF	TGTGCCAGCTCACCACTAGCTGGAGGACAGGGGTTCCCCGGCGAGCAGTACTTC
once	TRBV4-2	-	TRBJ1-1	CASSHGRNTEAFF	TGTGCCAGCAGCCATGGGAGGAACACTGAAGCTTTCTTT
-	TRBV5-6	-	TRBJ1-2	CASSLTGVSYGYTF	TGTGCCAGCAGCTTAACCGGGGTCAGCTATGGCTACACCTTC
few	TRBV7-2	-	TRBJ1-2	CASRQGTGPYGYTF	TGTGCCAGCAGACAAGGTACAGGGCCATATGGCTACACCTTC
-	TRBV19	TRBD1	TRBJ1-3	CASSTSTGFRNTIYF	TGTGCCAGTAGCACTTCGACAGGGTTCAGAAACACCATATATTTT
-	TRBV5-1	TRBD2	TRBJ2-1	CASSVGLVLFEQFF	TGCGCCAGCAGCGTGGGACTAGTCCTCTTTGAGCAGTTCTTC
-	TRBV29-1	-	TRBJ2-2	CSAHILNTGELFF	TGCAGCGCCCACATCCTGAACACCGGGGAGCTGTTTTTT
-	TRBV6-6	TRBD1	TRBJ1-3	CASSLGQGPPGRNDSGNTIYF	TGTGCCAGCAGTCTAGGACAGGGGCCGCCGGGGCGAAACGACTCTGGAAACACCATATATTTT
-	TRBV7-8	TRBD2	TRBJ2-7	CASTLLPGGEQYF	TGTGCCAGCACCCTCCTACCGGGGGGTGAGCAGTACTTC
few	TRBV2	-	TRBJ2-3	CAGLRAPIGTDTQYF	TGTGCCGGACTCCGGGCCCCCATTGGGACAGATACGCAGTATTTT
-	TRBV5-4	TRBD2	TRBJ2-2	CASTPPKGLAGDNTGELFF	TGTGCCAGCACCCCGCCCAAGGGACTAGCGGGGGACAACACCGGGGAGCTGTTTTTT
-	TRBV23-1	TRBD2	TRBJ2-1	CASSLGLAGLYEQFF	TGCGCCAGCAGTCTGGGACTAGCGGGTTTATATGAGCAGTTCTTC
-	TRBV24-1	-	TRBJ1-6	CATQPRSGSPLHF	TGTGCCACCCAACCCCGCTCCGGTTCACCCCTCCACTTT
-	TRBV28	TRBD1	TRBJ1-3	CASSQGDSGNTIYF	TGTGCCAGCAGCCAGGGGGACAGCGGAAACACCATATATTTT
-	TRBV3-1/TRBV3-2	TRBD1	TRBJ1-1	CASSLPDRGETEAFF	TGTGCCAGCAGCCTCCCAGACAGGGGGGAGACTGAAGCTTTCTTT
-	TRBV2	-	TRBJ1-2	CASSELGRARGYTF	TGTGCCAGCAGTGAATTGGGCAGGGCTCGGGGCTACACCTTC
-	TRBV3-1/TRBV3-2	-	TRBJ2-3	CASSHTGPDTQYF	TGTGCCAGCAGCCATACAGGCCCAGATACGCAGTATTTT
-	TRBV7-2	TRBD2	TRBJ2-3	CASSWAKRGGVGDTQYF	TGTGCCAGCAGCTGGGCTAAGCGGGGGGGGGTTGGTGATACGCAGTATTTT
-	TRBV9	TRBD2	TRBJ2-3	CASSKGLAGADTQYF	TGTGCCAGCAGTAAGGGACTAGCGGGGGCAGATACGCAGTATTTT
few	TRBV7-9	-	TRBJ1-1	CASNVGGENTEAFF	TGTGCCAGCAACGTTGGGGGGGAGAACACTGAAGCTTTCTTT
-	TRBV18	-	TRBJ2-1	CASSPRRSLGGNDEQFF	TGTGCCAGCTCACCACGGAGGAGTCTGGGCGGCAACGATGAGCAGTTCTTC
-	TRBV5-1	TRBD1	TRBJ2-1	CASSSRTGNFYNEQFF	TGCGCCAGCAGCTCCCGGACAGGGAATTTCTACAATGAGCAGTTCTTC
-	TRBV13	-	TRBJ1-3	CASSLGRLTGPVSGNTIYF	TGTGCCAGCAGCTTAGGCCGATTGACAGGACCTGTCTCTGGAAACACCATATATTTT
once	TRBV21-1	-	TRBJ1-5	CASSKCRTGLRPQHF	TGTGCCAGCAGCAAATGCCGGACAGGTCTCAGGCCCCAGCATTTT
-	TRBV5-5	TRBD1	TRBJ1-4	CASSLGSGGDEKLFF	TGTGCCAGCAGCTTGGGGTCAGGGGGCGATGAAAAACTGTTTTTT
-	TRBV19	-	TRBJ2-3	CASSMGTGTSTDTQYF	TGTGCCAGTAGTATGGGGACCGGGACTAGCACAGATACGCAGTATTTT
-	TRBV14	TRBD1	TRBJ1-2	CASSQKKRPGTDGYTF	TGTGCCAGCAGCCAAAAAAAAAGACCAGGGACAGATGGCTACACCTTC
-	TRBV7-9	-	TRBJ2-1	CASSPKGQGEQFF	TGTGCCAGCAGCCCAAAGGGCCAGGGTGAGCAGTTCTTC
-	TRBV5-6	TRBD1	TRBJ1-4	CASSRGGQGSEKLFF	TGTGCCAGCAGCCGCGGGGGACAGGGAAGTGAAAAACTGTTTTTT
few	TRBV7-9	-	TRBJ2-2	CASSPTATGELFF	TGTGCCAGCAGCCCGACAGCCACCGGGGAGCTGTTTTTT
-	TRBV6-1	-	TRBJ1-5	CASSESQVRGQPQHF	TGTGCCAGCAGTGAGTCACAGGTTAGGGGTCAGCCCCAGCATTTT
-	TRBV19	TRBD2	TRBJ2-3	CASSIRPGGSADTQYF	TGTGCCAGTAGTATTAGACCGGGGGGGAGCGCAGATACGCAGTATTTT
once	TRBV6-5	-	TRBJ1-2	CASSSTVYGYTF	TGTGCCAGCAGTTCGACAGTCTATGGCTACACCTTC
-	TRBV6-5	TRBD1	TRBJ2-3	CASSQQGHTDTQYF	TGTGCCAGCAGCCAACAGGGGCACACAGATACGCAGTATTTT
-	TRBV20-1	TRBD1	TRBJ1-2	CSAGGTGTYGYTF	TGCAGTGCTGGTGGGACAGGGACATATGGCTACACCTTC
once	TRBV19	-	TRBJ2-7	CASSASGAGHLDEQYF	TGTGCCAGTAGCGCGTCTGGGGCAGGGCATTTGGACGAGCAGTACTTC
-	TRBV2	-	TRBJ2-3	CASSRVVSSTDTQYF	TGTGCCAGCAGTCGGGTCGTTTCTAGCACAGATACGCAGTATTTT
-	TRBV7-9	TRBD2	TRBJ2-7	CASSSSGGGANYEQYF	TGTGCCAGCAGCTCTTCGGGCGGGGGGGCTAACTACGAGCAGTACTTC